Sequencing of this T cell receptor (beta chain) was carried out in a study of cytotoxic CD8 clonotypes in ibrutinib-treated CLL (dated by TCRdb to the early 2020s). Looking at the study overall: In this cohort, about 15 patients were treatment-naive and approximately twelve were relapsed/refractory, while some 18 had unmutated IGHV. Cryopreserved peripheral blood mononuclear cells were collected at three points: before therapy, at response, and at either sustained remission or disease progression. Longitudinal samples were obtainable from about 30% of the roughly 90 participants in the trial. Responses were partial in 25 or so patients and complete in 2; after median approximately 5.5 years follow-up, roughly 14 stayed in remission and approximately 12 progressed. Samples averaged roughly 280,000 productive templates and tens of thousands of productive rearrangements. Response samples were obtained after a median of around 11 months of treatment, with a range of about 6 to 36 months. All remission and progressive disease samples were collected while patients were still receiving ibrutinib.

The sample's time point, from its label and the paper: about a year on ibrutinib. For TCR beta library preparation, 1.5 to 2 micrograms of genomic DNA was extracted from cryopreserved PBMCs. High-throughput TCR beta sequencing was performed on longitudinal blood samples from CLL patients receiving ibrutinib monotherapy. Patients were enrolled in a phase 2 open-label single-center ibrutinib monotherapy trial. The V and J ends are trimmed by 8 bases and 3 bases, leaving 5 bases between them. From the germline V gene, CDR1 is SNHLY and CDR2 is FYNNEI. From the cysteine up to the phenylalanine, the CDR3 has a length of 10 residues. Only the CDR3 part of the read is kept: 30 bases, read in frame from the first base. With regard to this clone: No cognate antigen has been identified for it. One base away there is no much larger clone; base qualities are not given.

Broader findings and caveats from the paper: Sampling times were not matched between patients in sustained remission and patients whose disease was progressing, and lymph node repertoires were not examined. Public clonotypes were rare and either shrank or stayed stable during treatment, and the rise in clonality at ibrutinib response reflected expansion of private clonotypes. Clonality increased at ibrutinib response, stayed stable in sustained remission, and fell back toward baseline at progression. Baseline clonality was found to be higher than that of age-matched healthy donors and was strongly correlated with circulating CD8+ T-cell counts.

On a MiSeq, deep resolution sequencing aimed for a depth between 1 in 1 million and 1 in 200,000 T cells, with each clonotype covered around 10x on average. The immunoSEQ hsTCRB Kit was used to generate TCR beta libraries. The authors processed their data as follows. Data were analyzed with ImmunoSEQ Data Assistant and ImmunoSEQ Analyzer, with V, D and J genes assigned per IMGT definitions. Clonality, with values ranging from 0 to 1, was calculated as one minus the normalized Shannon entropy of productive rearrangement frequencies. Only overrepresented clonotypes making up at least 0.05% of the repertoire of each patient were included in the public clonotype analysis. Repertoires from about a dozen age-matched healthy donors in immuneACCESS were used as clonality controls. TCRdb obtained this table from immuneACCESS and retained in-frame rearrangements with V and J assigned. These tables miss some clones; where compared with another copy, unresolved V genes account for less than half of the shortfall, and the remainder is unexplained. V, J and clone size were drawn from that table, and D and trimming were deduced from the DNA. Here the sample has roughly 200,000 clones; just under 80% occur a single time. Jointly, the top ten make up over 10% of the sample.

The receptor chain draws on TRBV2 and TRBJ2-7; no D segment can be confidently identified. The TCR was taken from a human donor with chronic lymphocytic leukemia. The material was PBMCs, obtained after 12 months of ibrutinib treatment. The DNA reads TGTGCCAGCTGGGACTACGAGCAGTACTTC. The resulting protein is CASWDYEQYF.